A selection of T cell receptor beta chains follows, all from one sample in a study of graft-versus-host responses after intestinal transplantation. These receptors' antigens are unknown. Sequencing used immunoSEQ multiplex PCR; TCRdb keeps in-frame clones, though not all of them. Of over 100,000 clones in the sample, 85% to 95% were seen once. The source material was unstimulated CD8+ T cells sorted from spleen or lymph node cells, sampled before intestinal transplant. All receptors come from a human donor who received an intestinal transplant. CDR3s include the opening cysteine and the closing phenylalanine or tryptophan. D genes are given only for firm matches. Where a row states a size, it is once, few, many or the class of an expanded clone; other rows omit it.

TRBV4-3,TRBJ2-3,-,-,CASSQTSRAAGDTQYF,TGCGCCAGCAGTCAAACCTCTAGGGCTGCGGGGGATACGCAGTATTTT
TRBV19,TRBJ2-7,-,TRBD2,CASSISGTSGSYEQYF,TGTGCCAGTAGTATATCTGGGACTAGCGGGAGCTACGAGCAGTACTTC
TRBV27,TRBJ2-3,-,-,CASRTTASTDTQYF,TGTGCCAGCAGAACCACTGCTAGCACAGATACGCAGTATTTT
TRBV28,TRBJ2-7,-,TRBD1,CASRETGGGSYEQYF,TGTGCCAGCAGGGAGACAGGGGGTGGATCCTACGAGCAGTACTTC
TRBV27,TRBJ1-5,-,-,CASSLAGEDQPQHF,TGTGCCAGCAGTTTGGCGGGGGAGGATCAGCCCCAGCATTTT
TRBV7-9,TRBJ2-7,-,TRBD2,CASSTGLAIYEQYF,TGTGCCAGCAGCACGGGACTAGCTATTTACGAGCAGTACTTC
TRBV6-5,TRBJ1-2,-,-,CASSPGVGLDGYTF,TGTGCCAGCAGTCCAGGGGTGGGGCTTGATGGCTACACCTTC
TRBV7-2,TRBJ2-3,few,-,CASSSTSVRGDTQYF,TGTGCCAGCAGCTCCACGTCCGTGCGCGGGGATACGCAGTATTTT
TRBV2,TRBJ1-4,-,-,CASSDIESSNEKLFF,TGTGCCAGCAGTGACATCGAGAGCTCTAATGAAAAACTGTTTTTT
TRBV7-2,TRBJ2-5,once,-,CASSPTGAHQETQYF,TGTGCCAGCAGCCCCACGGGGGCGCACCAAGAGACCCAGTACTTC
TRBV5-4,TRBJ2-5,-,-,CASSLHPGSQETQYF,TGTGCCAGCAGCTTGCACCCGGGTAGCCAAGAGACCCAGTACTTC
TRBV4-3,TRBJ2-7,-,TRBD1,CASSQGTGASYEQYF,TGCGCCAGCAGCCAAGGGACAGGGGCCTCCTACGAGCAGTACTTC
TRBV6-6,TRBJ2-5,-,TRBD2,CASSPTSGRSREQYF,TGTGCCAGCAGCCCGACTAGCGGGAGATCACGTGAGCAGTACTTC
TRBV27,TRBJ2-7,-,TRBD1,CASSYGTGSYEQYF,TGTGCCAGCAGTTACGGGACAGGGTCCTACGAGCAGTACTTC
TRBV11-2,TRBJ1-2,-,TRBD1,CASSLRGQGESSGYTF,TGTGCCAGCAGCTTAAGGGGACAGGGGGAGAGTTCAGGCTACACCTTC
TRBV9,TRBJ2-7,-,TRBD2,CASSSRPWTSGAAYEQYF,TGTGCCAGCAGCTCGCGGCCCTGGACTAGCGGGGCGGCCTACGAGCAGTACTTC
TRBV27,TRBJ1-5,few,-,CASSLYRAINQPQHF,TGTGCCAGCAGTTTATACAGGGCCATCAATCAGCCCCAGCATTTT
TRBV7-9,TRBJ2-3,few,-,CASSLGGGIDTQYF,TGTGCCAGCAGCTTAGGAGGGGGGATTGATACGCAGTATTTT
TRBV4-1,TRBJ2-5,-,TRBD2,CASSQFRGGGGTQYF,TGCGCCAGCAGCCAATTCCGGGGGGGAGGTGGGACCCAGTACTTC
TRBV6-1,TRBJ2-1,-,-,CASIWQGRGNEQFF,TGTGCCAGCATCTGGCAGGGGAGAGGTAATGAGCAGTTCTTC
TRBV21-1,TRBJ2-1,-,-,CASSKPERGNNEQFF,TGTGCCAGCAGCAAACCGGAGCGGGGGAACAATGAGCAGTTCTTC
TRBV4-1,TRBJ2-7,-,TRBD2,CASSQGGPTSGRGQYF,TGCGCCAGCAGCCAAGGGGGCCCGACTAGCGGGAGAGGGCAGTACTTC
TRBV15,TRBJ1-4,-,-,CATSGRTVEKLFF,TGTGCCACCAGCGGAAGGACGGTTGAAAAACTGTTTTTT
TRBV11-2,TRBJ2-1,-,TRBD1,CASSLDYRGLGEQFF,TGTGCCAGCAGCTTAGACTACAGGGGATTGGGTGAGCAGTTCTTC
TRBV4-2,TRBJ2-2,-,-,CASSQGVGGTGELFF,TGTGCCAGCAGCCAAGGGGTGGGCGGCACCGGGGAGCTGTTTTTT
TRBV12-5,TRBJ2-1,-,-,CASGLQLSSYNEQFF,TGTGCTAGTGGTTTACAGTTAAGCTCCTACAATGAGCAGTTCTTC
TRBV30,TRBJ2-7,-,-,CACSLQGRHEQYF,TGTGCCTGCTCCCTACAGGGTAGACACGAGCAGTACTTC
TRBV6-5,TRBJ2-7,-,-,CASSAPQVAQYF,TGTGCCAGCAGTGCACCCCAGGTGGCGCAGTACTTC
TRBV6-5,TRBJ1-1,-,-,CASAWITRTEAFF,TGTGCCAGTGCGTGGATTACGCGTACTGAAGCTTTCTTT
TRBV5-1,TRBJ2-1,-,-,CASSLPSASSYNEQFF,TGCGCCAGCAGCCTTCCTAGCGCGAGCTCCTACAATGAGCAGTTCTTC
TRBV28,TRBJ1-5,once,-,CASSLVGRTNQPQHF,TGTGCCAGCAGTTTGGTTGGCAGGACAAATCAGCCCCAGCATTTT
TRBV5-4,TRBJ2-3,-,-,CASSLDVSIDTQYF,TGTGCCAGCAGCTTGGATGTTAGCATAGATACGCAGTATTTT
TRBV6-1,TRBJ1-6,once,-,CASSEDPTDSSPLHF,TGTGCCAGCAGTGAAGACCCAACTGATAGTTCACCCCTCCACTTT
TRBV7-8,TRBJ2-7,-,-,CASSLSQGSYEQYF,TGTGCCAGCAGCTTATCACAGGGATCCTACGAGCAGTACTTC
TRBV15,TRBJ2-3,-,TRBD2,CATSSGRREVDTQYF,TGTGCCACCAGCAGTGGACGGCGGGAGGTAGATACGCAGTATTTT
TRBV11-3,TRBJ2-7,-,-,CASSLNSAEQYF,TGTGCCAGCAGCTTAAATTCGGCCGAGCAGTACTTC
TRBV6-5,TRBJ2-7,-,-,CASSNNRDGYYEQYF,TGTGCCAGCAGTAACAACCGGGACGGTTACTACGAGCAGTACTTC
TRBV6-5,TRBJ1-1,-,-,CASSYSTNTEAFF,TGTGCCAGCAGTTACTCCACGAACACTGAAGCTTTCTTT
TRBV5-1,TRBJ1-2,-,-,CASSLVGSSNYGYTF,TGCGCCAGCAGCTTGGTAGGCAGCTCGAACTATGGCTACACCTTC
TRBV6-5,TRBJ2-5,-,-,CASSYTGAGGETQYF,TGTGCCAGCAGTTACACGGGAGCCGGAGGAGAGACCCAGTACTTC
TRBV7-3,TRBJ2-7,-,-,CASRYKGQIPYEQYF,TGTGCCAGCAGATATAAGGGACAAATTCCCTACGAGCAGTACTTC
TRBV5-1,TRBJ2-1,-,TRBD2,CASSGAGEEYNEQFF,TGCGCCAGCAGCGGAGCGGGAGAGGAATACAATGAGCAGTTCTTC